One and the same sample provided the 23 T cell receptor beta chains below, sequenced in a study of blood T cell repertoires in COVID-19. Clones were sequenced by immunoSEQ multiplex PCR, and TCRdb holds only the in-frame ones, with some missing. The table includes 100,000 to 140,000 clones, roughly 84% detected once. What was sequenced was peripheral blood. These receptors all stem from a human donor in a cohort sampled during active COVID-19.

As DNA, the CDR3 is TGCAGCTCCTCCGACAGGTCAAACTATGGCTACACCTTC. It translates to CSSSDRSNYGYTF. The chain links TRBV29-1 to TRBJ1-2; possibly TRBD1 for D (6 bases). Per germline, CDR1 SQVTM and CDR2 ANQGSEA. CDR3 length equals 13 residues. Trimming cost V 8 bases and J 2 bases, with 15 bases left between them.

V gene TRBV3-1 (or the pseudogene TRBV3-2) combines with J gene TRBJ2-5; possibly TRBD2 for D (5 bases). Germline assignment: CDR1 LGHDT and CDR2 YNNKEL (reference sequence). CDR3 size: 14 residues. V was trimmed by 1 base and J by 4 bases, leaving 10 bases between them. CDR3 loop: CASSQVTRLETQYF. In DNA form, the CDR3 reads TGTGCCAGCAGCCAAGTAACTAGATTAGAGACCCAGTACTTC.

The chain is built from TRBV7-3 and TRBJ2-1; TRBD2 aligns across 8 bases. The CDR3 contains 13 residues. Unmatched junction bases numbered 7, after V lost 5 bases and J lost 10 bases. CDR1 is SGHTA and CDR2 is FQGTGA in the germline V gene. The CDR3 sequence is CASSGGTSGEQFF. CDR3 DNA sequence: TGTGCCAGCAGCGGCGGGACTAGTGGGGAGCAGTTCTTC. The full variable domain, with the rest looked up from reference TRBV7-3 and TRBJ2-1, is GAGVSQTPSNKVTEKGKYVELRCDPISGHTALYWYRQSLGQGPEFLIYFQGTGAADDSGLPNDRFFAVRPEGSVSTLKIQRTERGDSAVYLCASSGGTSGEQFFGPGTRLTVL.

This chain joins TRBV3-1 (or the pseudogene TRBV3-2) and TRBJ1-2, with no clear D. The CDR3 has 15 amino acids. V was pared by 1 base and J by 7 bases, with 16 bases between. In germline, CDR1 is LGHDT, CDR2 YNNKEL (reference sequence). For the CDR3, the DNA is TGTGCCAGCAGCCAAGGTGGCATGCGGGGAAGTGGCTACACCTTC. Its protein product is CASSQGGMRGSGYTF.

This sequence joins TRBV2 and TRBJ2-3, with D possibly TRBD2 on 6 matching bases. CDR1 and CDR2 (germline): SNHLY, FYNNEI. CDR3 length: 15 residues. V shed 6 bases and J shed 0 bases, with 13 bases lying between them. CDR3 coding DNA: TGTGCCAGCAGCCCGGGACTTTCTAGCACAGATACGCAGTATTTT. It yields the protein CASSPGLSSTDTQYF.

This chain uses TRBV4-1 with TRBJ2-4, with 7 bases identical to TRBD1. Germline values: CDR1 MGHRA, CDR2 YSYEKL. The CDR3 is 17 amino acids. V lost 0 bases to trimming and J lost 4 bases; unmatched junction nucleotides: 9. CDR3 sequence reads: CASSQDEAGGQKNIQYF. In DNA form, the CDR3 reads TGCGCCAGCAGCCAAGATGAGGCAGGGGGTCAGAAAAACATTCAGTACTTC.

This chain connects TRBV6-2 or TRBV6-3 to TRBJ2-7; D is uncertain. V shed 0 bases and J shed 6 bases, with 12 bases lying between them. The CDR3 is 14 residues long. CDR1 is MNHEY and CDR2 is SVGEGT in the germline V gene. In DNA form, the CDR3 reads TGTGCCAGCAGTTACTCGGCTAGTATGGGCGAGCAGTACGTC. Residues: CASSYSASMGEQYV.

This chain connects TRBV3-1 (or the pseudogene TRBV3-2) to TRBJ2-1, with D possibly being TRBD1 (6 bases). Trimming took off 2 bases at V and 5 bases at J, with 13 bases between the two ends. CDR3 length equals 15 residues. Germline CDR1 LGHDT, CDR2 YNNKEL (reference sequence). The CDR3 loop reads CASSQLLQGNNEQFF. The CDR3 region has the DNA TGTGCCAGCAGCCAACTACTTCAGGGGAACAATGAGCAGTTCTTC.

The chain is built from TRBV14 and TRBJ2-5; a possible D gene is TRBD2 (5 bases). The germline V gene has CDR1 SGHDN and CDR2 FVKESK. CDR3 length: 9 amino acids. Trimming removed 10 bases from V and 9 bases from J, with 9 bases in between. CDR3 residues: CAIPGAQYF. CDR3 coding DNA: TGTGCCATCCCCGGGGCCCAGTACTTC.

The V call is TRBV7-6, the J call TRBJ1-4, with unresolved D. CDR3 length: 13 residues. The germline V gene encodes CDR1 SGHVS and CDR2 FNYEAQ. Trimming stripped 4 bases from V and 8 bases from J, with 11 bases between. The DNA of the CDR3 is TGTGCCAGCAGCTCTATTTCCAGGGAAAAACTGTTTTTT. It translates to CASSSISREKLFF. The whole variable domain, remainder taken from reference TRBV7-6 and TRBJ1-4, is GAGVSQSPRYKVTKRGQDVALRCDPISGHVSLYWYRQALGQGPEFLTYFNYEAQQDKSGLPNDRFSAERPEGSISTLTIQRTEQRDSAMYRCASSSISREKLFFGSGTQLSVL.

The gene calls are TRBV7-3 and TRBJ1-5; no reliable D call. V dropped 5 bases and J dropped 4 bases, with 9 bases sitting between them. Germline lookup yields CDR1 SGHTA and CDR2 FQGTGA. CDR3 size: 13 residues. CDR3: CASSPQVNQPQHF. CDR3 nucleotide sequence: TGTGCCAGCAGCCCTCAGGTAAATCAGCCCCAGCATTTT.

This clone was seen only once. The V gene is TRBV6-2 or TRBV6-3, the J gene TRBJ1-2; no reliable D call. The V gene lost 5 bases and the J gene lost 7 bases, with 17 bases spanning the gap. Germline V gene sequence: CDR1 MNHEY, CDR2 SVGEGT. This CDR3 contains 14 residues. The CDR3 DNA is TGTGCCAGCAGTCCCGGACGGGGATCGGCTGGCTACACCTTC. It is translated as CASSPGRGSAGYTF.

J is TRBJ1-1 and V is TRBV6-4; the D gene is possibly TRBD1 (6 bases). V lost 6 bases and J lost 3, with 17 bases in between. CDR3 length: 15 residues. The germline V gene has CDR1 MRHNA and CDR2 SNTAGT. The CDR3 loop reads CASRDRGSGHTEAFF. CDR3 nucleotide sequence: TGTGCCAGCAGGGACAGAGGGTCCGGGCACACTGAAGCTTTCTTT.

The chain is built from TRBV4-2 and TRBJ1-3; 8 bases agree with TRBD1. CDR3 length: 17 amino acids. Germline V gives CDR1 LGHNA, CDR2 YNFKEQ. V trimming: 4 bases; J trimming: 0 bases; junction bases outside the gene matches: 8. The CDR3 here is CASSRRTGGNSGNTIYF. The CDR3 bases are TGTGCCAGCAGCCGGCGCACAGGGGGAAACTCTGGAAACACCATATATTTT.

The chain uses TRBV28 and TRBJ2-1; TRBD2 aligns across 14 bases. The CDR3 sequence is 15 residues long. With V trimmed by 6 bases and J by 9 bases, 7 bases remained unmatched. Germline V lookup: CDR1 MDHEN, CDR2 SYDVKM. The CDR3 DNA reads as TGTGCCAGCAGCCTGGGACTAGCGGGAGTGGGTGAGCAGTTCTTC. Its translation is CASSLGLAGVGEQFF.

This chain links TRBV10-3 with TRBJ2-2, with TRBD2 matching over 10 bases. V gave up 5 bases and J gave up 5 bases; unmatched junction bases: 8. Germline-derived CDR1 and CDR2 are ENHRY and SYGVKD. The CDR3 spans 16 residues. CDR3 nucleotide sequence: TGTGCCATCAGTCCGGTAGCGGGAGGCGGGACCGGGGAGCTGTTTTTT. Its translation is CAISPVAGGGTGELFF.

V is TRBV7-3 and J is TRBJ2-7; D remains ambiguous. V shed 1 base and J shed 2 bases, with 12 bases lying between them. The germline V gene encodes CDR1 SGHTA and CDR2 FQGTGA. This CDR3 comprises 15 residues. Written as DNA, the CDR3 is TGTGCCAGCAGCTTAATTGTTGGGCCAACCTACGAGCAGTACTTC. Translated, it gives CASSLIVGPTYEQYF.

The V gene is TRBV6-5, the J gene TRBJ1-6; 9 bases are a match to TRBD1. The CDR3 spans 15 residues. Germline V gene sequence: CDR1 MNHEY, CDR2 SVGAGI. The junction had 6 bases not matched to a gene; V was cut back by 7 bases and J by 5 bases. The CDR3 here is CASNWDRVNNSPLHF. As DNA, the CDR3 is TGTGCCAGCAACTGGGACAGGGTTAATAATTCACCCCTCCACTTT.

This clone has more than one count but fewer than ten. The CDR3 region is CASSDNTGSGANVLTF. CDR3 DNA sequence: TGTGCCAGCAGTGACAATACAGGCTCTGGGGCCAACGTCCTGACTTTC. The rearrangement joins TRBV25-1 to TRBJ2-6, with D perhaps TRBD1 (5 bases). Germline values: CDR1 MGHDK, CDR2 SYGVNS. The CDR3 has 16 residues. Between the trimmed V and J ends, which lost 3 bases and 0 bases, there was a span of 9 bases. Full variable domain (missing parts from reference TRBV25-1 and TRBJ2-6): EADIYQTPRYLVIGTGKKITLECSQTMGHDKMYWYQQDPGMELHLIHYSYGVNSTEKGDLSSESTVSRIRTEHFPLTLESARPSHTSQYLCASSDNTGSGANVLTFGAGSRLTVL.

This clone has a handful of counts. The chain uses TRBV7-2 and TRBJ2-5; a weak D match, TRBD1 (6 bases). The CDR3 length is 14 residues. The V end was cut by 3 bases, the J end by 5 bases, with 13 bases between. The germline V gene has CDR1 SGHTA and CDR2 FQGNSA. The CDR3 DNA reads TGTGCCAGCAGCTTTTCGACAGGCATTGAGACCCAGTACTTC. As protein: CASSFSTGIETQYF.

The genes are TRBV7-9 and TRBJ1-2, with D perhaps matching TRBD1 (5 bases). The CDR3 is made up of 12 amino acids. V lost 5 bases to trimming and J lost 2 bases, with 6 bases between them. In germline, CDR1 is SEHNR, CDR2 FQNEAQ (reference sequence). The CDR3 protein is CASSRQNYGYTF. DNA of the CDR3: TGTGCCAGCAGCCGACAGAACTATGGCTACACCTTC.

This sequence joins TRBV5-5 and TRBJ2-7; D perhaps matches TRBD2 (7 bases). This CDR3 has 15 residues. V shed 4 bases and J shed 2 bases, with 16 bases lying between them. CDR1 and CDR2 (germline): SGHKS, YYEKEE (reference sequence). CDR3 DNA sequence: TGTGCCAGCAGCCAGGGTAGGGGGGGCCCCTACGAGCAGTACGTC. It codes for CASSQGRGGPYEQYV.

This clone was found once. The chain joins TRBV7-3 to TRBJ1-1; TRBD1 is a possible D gene (5 bases). CDR1 is SGHTA and CDR2 is FQGTGA in the germline V gene. The CDR3 has 13 residues. V was shortened by 5 bases and J by 1 base, with 8 bases between the two germline ends. CDR3 sequence reads: CASSPQGNTEAFF. The CDR3 DNA is TGTGCCAGCAGCCCCCAGGGGAACACTGAAGCTTTCTTT.